Described below is a single TCR beta chain sequence and its context. As yet, its antigen is unknown. The sample is drawn from a study of T cell repertoires in cytomegalovirus infection. Looking at the study overall: Public TCR beta signatures provided an indication of both CMV infection and a matching HLA type.

MiXCR, applied by TCRdb to the reads, yields one record per CDR3 protein. Of more than 350,000 distinct CDR3 sequences listed, roughly 31% are singletons. Whole-study findings and limits: Across the ex vivo response, the dominant clonotypes were HLA-C-restricted CMV-specific TCR beta clonotypes. Of the TCR beta families, the public ones yielded a cumulative frequency that identified carriers of CMV plus the relevant HLA.

The clonotype comes from a human donor in good health (CMV status not recorded). Some clones in this sample may be carry-over from other donors' samples. The sample comprised PBMCs.

CDR3 loop: CASSLGGGANYEQYF. The CDR3 coding sequence is TGTGCCAGCAGTTTAGGTGGAGGGGCGAACTACGAGCAGTACTTC. The rearrangement uses TRBV12-3 or TRBV12-4 and TRBJ2-7; D is perhaps TRBD2 (6 bases). The length of the CDR3 is 15 residues. V was shortened by 1 base and J by 3 bases, with 13 bases between the two germline ends.